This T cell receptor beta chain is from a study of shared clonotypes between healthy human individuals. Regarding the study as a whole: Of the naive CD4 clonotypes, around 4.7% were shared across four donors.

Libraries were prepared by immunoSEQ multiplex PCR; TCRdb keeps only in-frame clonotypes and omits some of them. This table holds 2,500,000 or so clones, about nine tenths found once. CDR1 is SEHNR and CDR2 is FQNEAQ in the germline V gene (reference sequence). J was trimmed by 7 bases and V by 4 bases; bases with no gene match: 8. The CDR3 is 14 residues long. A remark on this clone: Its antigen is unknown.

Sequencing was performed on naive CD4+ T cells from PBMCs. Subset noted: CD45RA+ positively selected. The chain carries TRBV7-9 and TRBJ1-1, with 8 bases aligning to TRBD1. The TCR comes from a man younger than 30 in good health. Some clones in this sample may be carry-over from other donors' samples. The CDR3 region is CASSSPDRVHEAFF. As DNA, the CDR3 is TGTGCCAGCAGCTCCCCGGACAGGGTGCATGAAGCTTTCTTT.